This T cell receptor (beta chain) stems from a study of blood T cell repertoires in COVID-19. Participants had their cohort set by participant-reported clinical history. Resolution of symptoms, clearance, or two negative PCRs was present in recovered Cohort 3 donors. The method was immunoSEQ multiplex PCR; TCRdb's version includes in-frame clones alone and lacks a portion of them. The sample consists of around 300,000 clones, around 90% of them appearing once. CDR3 size: 15 residues. Germline CDR1 SGDLS, CDR2 YYNGEE. V lost 0 bases and J lost 1; bases outside the gene matches: 2. Sample: PBMCs or T cells enriched from blood (not recorded which). The TCR sequence derives from a middle-aged woman who had recovered from COVID-19. J is TRBJ1-1 and V is TRBV9, with 8 positions matching TRBD1. CDR3 amino acids: CASSVVDRANTEAFF. The CDR3 nucleotides read TGTGCCAGCAGCGTAGTGGACAGGGCGAACACTGAAGCTTTCTTT.